Shown below are 27 T cell receptor beta chains from a single sample sequenced in a study of Graves' ophthalmopathy and Graves' hyperthyroidism. TCR beta CDR3 amplification used RNA transcripts. An opening RT-PCR round employed HTBI primers and preceded a second-round multiplex PCR. One entry per CDR3 protein results from TCRdb running MiXCR on the multiplex PCR reads. This sample carries roughly 600,000 distinct CDR3 sequences, roughly 39% of them seen once, and the ten largest clones take about 4.1%. What was sequenced was peripheral blood or thyroid tissue (not recorded which). The receptors were sampled from an adult man with Graves' hyperthyroidism.

This clonotype was counted between two and nine times. The CDR3 sequence is CASSRASRHEDYTF. CDR3 nucleotide sequence: TGTGCCAGCAGCCGAGCATCCCGGCATGAGGACTACACCTTC. The J gene is TRBJ1-2, the V gene TRBV9, with unresolved D. This CDR3 spans 14 amino acids. The V gene lost 4 bases and the J gene lost 10 bases, with 20 bases spanning the gap. Germline CDR1 is SGDLS and CDR2 is YYNGEE.

This chain links TRBV7-2 with TRBJ1-6; 9 nucleotides line up with TRBD1. CDR1 is SGHTA and CDR2 is FQGNSA in the germline V gene. The CDR3 is 16 residues long. Trimming took 1 base from V and 10 from J; bases not matched to a gene: 8. CDR3 in amino acids: CASSLVGTGKQSPLHF. The DNA for the CDR3 is TGTGCCAGCAGCTTAGTCGGGACAGGGAAACAATCACCCCTCCACTTT.

This clonotype was seen at least ten times. V and J are TRBV19 and TRBJ1-2, with TRBD1 as a possible D gene (6 bases). The V gene's germline CDR1 is LNHDA and CDR2 SQIVND (reference sequence). The CDR3 length is 12 residues. V lost 8 bases, J lost 2 bases, and 9 bases lay in between. CDR3: CASGQNNYGYTF. In DNA form, the CDR3 reads TGTGCCAGTGGACAGAACAACTATGGCTACACCTTC.

This clonotype was seen many times. The rearrangement uses TRBV24-1 and TRBJ1-1; TRBD1 might be the D (5 bases). Germline loops: CDR1 KGHDR, CDR2 SFDVKD. This CDR3 is 13 amino acids long. V was cut by 4 bases and J by 5 bases, with 10 bases left in between. DNA for the CDR3: TGTGCCACCAGTGAGGAAGGGGAGACTGAAGCTTTCTTT. This encodes CATSEEGETEAFF.

The sample holds many counts of this clonotype. The chain recombines TRBV19 with TRBJ2-7, with D tentatively TRBD1 (6 bases). Trimming shortened V by 2 bases and J by 0 bases, and 11 bases separated the two germline ends. CDR1 LNHDA and CDR2 SQIVND come from the germline V gene (reference sequence). This CDR3 has 15 residues. The CDR3 DNA reads TGTGCCAGTAGTATAAGTCCAGGGGCCTCCTACGAGCAGTACTTC. Amino acid sequence: CASSISPGASYEQYF.

This clonotype was found many times. The chain carries TRBV2 and TRBJ1-2, with a weak D call TRBD1 (6 bases). Germline assignment: CDR1 SNHLY and CDR2 FYNNEI. The V end was cut by 1 base, the J end by 8 bases, with 20 bases between. The CDR3 length is 16 residues. The chain's CDR3 is CASSEGGTTITMGYTF. CDR3 in DNA: TGTGCCAGCAGTGAAGGAGGGACAACAATAACTATGGGCTACACCTTC.

This clonotype was detected many times. The chain couples TRBV7-3 to TRBJ2-7; a possible D gene is TRBD2 (6 bases). There are 14 residues in the CDR3. Per the germline V gene, CDR1 is SGHTA and CDR2 is FQGTGA. V lost 2 bases and J lost 6, with 14 bases in between. The CDR3 reads CASSLSGPGGEQYF. In nucleotides, the CDR3 is TGTGCCAGCAGCTTATCCGGGCCCGGGGGCGAGCAGTACTTC.

With regard to this clonotype: This may arise from a read error, as a much more abundant clone is one base away. The genes are TRBV9 and TRBJ2-7; no clear D gene. CDR1 and CDR2 (germline): SGDLS, YYNGEE. The CDR3 is 13 residues long. The DNA for the CDR3 is TGTGCCAGCAGCGTAGGACACCTCGGAGAGCGGTACTTC. Encoded protein: CASSVGHLGERYF. Drawing the rest from reference TRBV9 and TRBJ2-7, the complete variable domain is DSGVTQTPKHLITATGQRVTLRCSPRSGDLSVYWYQQSLDQGLQFLIQYYNGEERAKGNILERFSAQQFPDLHSELNLSSLELGDSALYFCASSVGHLGERYFGPGTRLTVT.

This clonotype has a count of ten or more. The chain carries TRBV25-1 and TRBJ1-2, with no clear D. This CDR3 is built from 15 residues. The germline V and J ends were trimmed by 4 bases and 1 base, with 13 bases remaining between them. Germline CDR1 MGHDK, CDR2 SYGVNS. The CDR3 bases are TGTGCCAGCAGTGGTGGCCACTCAATTAACTATGGCTACACCTTC. Its protein product is CASSGGHSINYGYTF.

About this clonotype: The germline gene is not matched at one end of the junction; a read error may be the cause. The chain employs TRBV7-9 and TRBJ2-5; D is perhaps TRBD2 (6 bases). This CDR3 spans 13 amino acids. The germline CDR1 and CDR2 sequences are SEHNR and FQNEAQ (reference sequence). CDR3 residues: CASSLIRRETQCF. CDR3 coding DNA: TGTGCCAGCAGCTTAATACGGAGGGAGACCCAGTGCTTC.

This clonotype was detected only a few times. This chain links TRBV30 with TRBJ1-2; 7 nucleotides line up with TRBD1. The germline gives CDR1 GTSNPN, CDR2 SVGIG (reference sequence). Trimming removed 4 bases from V and 2 bases from J; junction bases left unmatched: 1. CDR3 length: 12 residues. For the CDR3, the DNA is TGTGCCTGGACAGGGGGAAACTATGGCTACACCTTC. It yields the protein CAWTGGNYGYTF. Drawing the rest from reference TRBV30 and TRBJ1-2, the complete variable domain is SQTIHQWPATLVQPVGSPLSLECTVEGTSNPNLYWYRQAAGRGLQLLFYSVGIGQISSEVPQNLSASRPQDRQFILSSKKLLLSDSGFYLCAWTGGNYGYTFGSGTRLTVV.

This clonotype has a count of ten or more. The genes are TRBV4-2 and TRBJ2-5; D unresolved. Between the trimmed V and J ends, which lost 2 bases and 2 bases, there was a span of 9 bases. This CDR3 has 14 residues. Germline V gene lookup returns CDR1 LGHNA and CDR2 YNFKEQ. The CDR3 coding sequence is TGTGCCAGCAGCCAATCCGTCTTACAAGAGACCCAGTACTTC. It encodes CASSQSVLQETQYF.

This clonotype was seen a handful of times. The V call is TRBV4-1, the J call TRBJ1-1; 11 bases align to TRBD1. CDR1 and CDR2 (germline): MGHRA, YSYEKL. The CDR3 covers 16 residues. V was clipped by 2 bases and J by 2 bases; unmatched bases: 4. The DNA for the CDR3 is TGCGCCAGCAGCCAAATGGGACAGGGGGGAAACACTGAAGCTTTCTTT. This sequence encodes CASSQMGQGGNTEAFF.

Many counts were recorded for this clonotype. The chain recombines TRBV5-6 with TRBJ2-7, with TRBD1 matching 9 bases. CDR1 is SGHDT and CDR2 is YYEEEE in the germline V gene. J was trimmed by 2 bases and V by 2 bases; bases with no gene match: 8. There are 16 residues in the CDR3. CDR3 DNA sequence: TGTGCCAGCAGCTTTTGGGGGACAGGGACCGCCTACGAGCAGTACTTC. It specifies CASSFWGTGTAYEQYF.

This clonotype showed up many times. The genes are TRBV28 and TRBJ2-7; 10 bases map to TRBD2. The CDR3 extends over 15 amino acids. Looked up from germline, CDR1 is MDHEN and CDR2 is SYDVKM. The V segment lost 5 bases and the J segment 0 bases; nucleotides outside the gene matches: 4. The CDR3 DNA reads as TGTGCCAGCAGTGTCGTAGCGGGGGGCTCCTACGAGCAGTACTTC. Translation gives CASSVVAGGSYEQYF. The variable domain in full, completed from reference TRBV28 and TRBJ2-7, reads DVKVTQSSRYLVKRTGEKVFLECVQDMDHENMFWYRQDPGLGLRLIYFSYDVKMKEKGDIPEGYSVSREKKERFSLILESASTNQTSMYLCASSVVAGGSYEQYFGPGTRLTVT.

This clonotype was recorded a few times. CDR3 nucleotides: TGTGCCAGCAGCCCGAGCAGTGGGGGAACTAACTATGGCTACACCTTC. It specifies CASSPSSGGTNYGYTF. The chain joins TRBV9 to TRBJ1-2, with D maybe TRBD1 (5 bases). CDR1 is SGDLS and CDR2 is YYNGEE in the germline V gene. V lost 4 bases and J lost 0, with 16 bases in between. This CDR3 is built from 16 residues. Together with reference TRBV9 and TRBJ1-2, the CDR3 gives the full variable domain: DSGVTQTPKHLITATGQRVTLRCSPRSGDLSVYWYQQSLDQGLQFLIQYYNGEERAKGNILERFSAQQFPDLHSELNLSSLELGDSALYFCASSPSSGGTNYGYTFGSGTRLTVV.

The CDR3 nucleotides are TGTGCTAGTGGCCCGAACCGCCGGGGGCAGTACTTC. It codes for CASGPNRRGQYF. V gene TRBV12-5 combines with J gene TRBJ2-7; D possibly corresponds to TRBD2 (5 bases). The germline CDR1 and CDR2 sequences are LGHNT and FRNRAP. Trimming took off 6 bases at V and 9 bases at J, with 15 bases between the two ends. The CDR3 sequence is 12 residues long.

As concerns this clonotype: Germline and junction disagree at one end, which may indicate a read error. The chain employs TRBV7-2 and TRBJ1-4, with a possible D match to TRBD1 (5 bases). There are 14 residues in the CDR3. Looked up from germline, CDR1 is SGHTA and CDR2 is FQGNSA. CDR3 in amino acids: CASSLGQGNEKPFF. DNA for the CDR3: TGTGCCAGCAGCTTAGGTCAGGGCAACGAGAAACCGTTTTTT.

The table lists this clonotype with a few counts. A single base separates this from a much larger clone, so it may be a read error. This chain uses TRBV20-1 with TRBJ2-5; 9 nucleotides align to TRBD2. Unmatched junction bases numbered 12, after V lost 0 bases and J lost 7 bases. The CDR3 runs 16 residues. CDR1 and CDR2 from the germline V gene are DFQATT and SNEGSKA (reference sequence). For the CDR3, the DNA is TGCAGTGCTAGAGATGAGGCGGGAGGGCCGGCGAGGACCCAGTACTTC. Amino acids: CSARDEAGGPARTQYF.

The chain has TRBV2 and TRBJ1-2, with D possibly TRBD1 on 6 matching bases. The germline V gene has CDR1 SNHLY and CDR2 FYNNEI. The CDR3 has 14 residues. Trimming took 1 base from V and 2 from J, leaving 8 bases between them. The CDR3 sequence is CASSEVGQNYGYTF. The CDR3, as DNA: TGTGCCAGCAGTGAAGTCGGACAGAACTATGGCTACACCTTC.

The gene calls are TRBV5-1 and TRBJ1-2; 8 bases are shared with TRBD1. The CDR3 totals 15 residues. CDR1 and CDR2 from the germline V gene are SGHRS and YFSETQ. J was trimmed by 12 bases and V by 4 bases; bases with no gene match: 17. This CDR3 reads CASSQISMDRAGHTF. As DNA, the CDR3 is TGCGCCAGCAGCCAGATCTCAATGGACAGGGCCGGCCACACCTTC.

A remark on this clonotype: This sequence may be a read error, since a much larger clone differs from it by one base. This rearrangement joins TRBV24-1 to TRBJ1-4; D might be TRBD1 (5 bases). Germline-derived CDR1 and CDR2 are KGHDR and SFDVKD. The CDR3 sequence is 13 residues long. CDR3 bases: TGTGCCACCAGTGAGGGGGGTAGTGAAAAACCGTTTTTT. It codes for CATSEGGSEKPFF.

This clonotype was seen many times. A read error may produce the germline difference seen at one junction end. This chain connects TRBV2 to TRBJ2-7; D uncertain. CDR1 SNHLY and CDR2 FYNNEI come from the germline V gene. The CDR3 has 15 residues. CDR3 nucleotides: TGTGCCAGCAGTGAACTGCCTTATTCAACCTACGAGCAGTACTTT. Protein product: CASSELPYSTYEQYF. The entire variable domain, with the rest obtained from reference TRBV2 and TRBJ2-7, is as follows: EPEVTQTPSHQVTQMGQEVILRCVPISNHLYFYWYRQILGQKVEFLVSFYNNEISEKSEIFDDQFSVERPDGSNFTLKIRSTKLEDSAMYFCASSELPYSTYEQYFGPGTRLTVT.

This clonotype was observed many times. The chain joins TRBV29-1 to TRBJ2-7, with 9 bases aligning to TRBD2. The junction had 4 bases not matched to a gene; V was cut back by 6 bases and J by 1 base. Germline CDR1 reads SQVTM; CDR2 reads ANQGSEA. This CDR3 spans 13 amino acids. The CDR3 DNA reads as TGCAGCGTGCGGGGGGGACGGTCCTACGAGCAGTACTTC. Protein product: CSVRGGRSYEQYF.

In its sample, this clonotype was seen a few times. The chain links TRBV19 to TRBJ2-3; 11 bases map to TRBD2. The ends lost 5 bases at V and 1 base at J; junction bases unmatched: 2. CDR1 and CDR2 (germline): LNHDA, SQIVND (reference sequence). CDR3 length: 15 amino acids. The DNA for the CDR3 is TGTGCCAGTAGTTCGACTAGCGGGGGCACAGATACGCAGTATTTT. As protein: CASSSTSGGTDTQYF.

This clonotype has a count of ten or more. The genes are TRBV29-1 and TRBJ1-2, with D tentatively TRBD1 (5 bases). From germline, CDR1 is SQVTM and CDR2 ANQGSEA. The CDR3 contains 13 residues. V lost 3 bases to trimming and J lost 5 bases, with 13 bases between them. CDR3 loop: CSVERSGGYGYTF. The CDR3 nucleotides read TGCAGCGTTGAGCGCTCGGGGGGTTATGGCTACACCTTC.

The chain employs TRBV4-1 and TRBJ1-3; 8 bases align to TRBD1. The CDR3 loop spans 18 amino acids. The trim removed 4 bases at V and 4 bases at J, leaving 15 bases unmatched. Germline lookup yields CDR1 MGHRA and CDR2 YSYEKL. The CDR3: CASSRILGQGLSGNTIYF. The DNA of the CDR3 is TGCGCCAGCAGCCGGATCCTAGGACAGGGCTTATCGGGAAACACCATATATTTT.